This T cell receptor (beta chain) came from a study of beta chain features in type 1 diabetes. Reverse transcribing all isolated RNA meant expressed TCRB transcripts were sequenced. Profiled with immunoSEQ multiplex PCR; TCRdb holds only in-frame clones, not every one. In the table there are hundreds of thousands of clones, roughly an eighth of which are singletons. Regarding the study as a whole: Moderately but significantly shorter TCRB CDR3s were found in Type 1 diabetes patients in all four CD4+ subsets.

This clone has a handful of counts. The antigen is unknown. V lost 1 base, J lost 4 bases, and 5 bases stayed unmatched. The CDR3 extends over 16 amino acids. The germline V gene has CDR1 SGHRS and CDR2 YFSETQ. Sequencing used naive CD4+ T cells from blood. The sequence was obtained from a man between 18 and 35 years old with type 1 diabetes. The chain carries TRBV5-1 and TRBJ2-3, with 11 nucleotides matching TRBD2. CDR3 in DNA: TGCGCCAGCAGCTTGTCTAGCGGGAGGACCCCAGATACGCAGTATTTT. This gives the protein CASSLSSGRTPDTQYF.